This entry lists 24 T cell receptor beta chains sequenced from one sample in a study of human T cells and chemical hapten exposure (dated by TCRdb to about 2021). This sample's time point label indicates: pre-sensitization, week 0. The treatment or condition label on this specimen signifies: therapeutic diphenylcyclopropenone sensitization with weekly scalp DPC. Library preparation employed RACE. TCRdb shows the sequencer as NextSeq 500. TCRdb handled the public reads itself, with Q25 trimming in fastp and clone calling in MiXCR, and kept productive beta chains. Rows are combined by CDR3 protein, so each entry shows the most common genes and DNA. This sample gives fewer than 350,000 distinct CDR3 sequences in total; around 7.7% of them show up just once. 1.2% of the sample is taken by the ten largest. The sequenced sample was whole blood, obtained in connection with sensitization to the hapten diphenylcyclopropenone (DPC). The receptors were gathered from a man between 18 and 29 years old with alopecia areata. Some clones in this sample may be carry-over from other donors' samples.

CDR3 coding DNA: TGTGCCAGCAGCCCCATAGGGGGACACACCATATATTTT. It is translated as CASSPIGGHTIYF. The chain employs TRBV7-8 and TRBJ1-3, with D perhaps TRBD1 (6 bases). Germline assignment: CDR1 SGHVS and CDR2 FQNEAQ. The CDR3 consists of 13 residues. V was shortened by 5 bases and J by 8 bases, with 13 bases between the two germline ends.

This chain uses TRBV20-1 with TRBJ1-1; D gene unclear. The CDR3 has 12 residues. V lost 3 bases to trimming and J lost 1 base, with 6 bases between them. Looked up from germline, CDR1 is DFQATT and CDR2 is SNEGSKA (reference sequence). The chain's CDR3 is CSARTQNTEAFF. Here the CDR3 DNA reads TGCAGTGCTAGGACGCAGAACACTGAAGCTTTCTTT.

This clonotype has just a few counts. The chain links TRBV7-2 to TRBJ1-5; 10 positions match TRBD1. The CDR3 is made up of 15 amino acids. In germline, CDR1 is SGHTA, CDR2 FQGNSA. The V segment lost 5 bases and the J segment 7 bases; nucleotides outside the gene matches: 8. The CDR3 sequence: CASSQGQGEGQPQHF. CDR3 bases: TGTGCCAGCAGCCAAGGACAGGGGGAAGGACAGCCCCAGCATTTT.

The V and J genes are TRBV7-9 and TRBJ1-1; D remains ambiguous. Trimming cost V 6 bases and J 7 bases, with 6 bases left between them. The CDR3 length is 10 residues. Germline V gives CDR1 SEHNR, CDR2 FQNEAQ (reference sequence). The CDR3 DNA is TGTGCCAGCAGTTTCGTTGAAGCTTTCTTT. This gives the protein CASSFVEAFF.

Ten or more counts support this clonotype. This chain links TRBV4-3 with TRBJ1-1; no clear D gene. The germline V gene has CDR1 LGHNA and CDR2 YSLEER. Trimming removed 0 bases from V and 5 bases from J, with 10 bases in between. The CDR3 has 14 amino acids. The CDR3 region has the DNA TGCGCCAGCAGCCAAGACGGGGAGTTGACTGAAGCTTTCTTT. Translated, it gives CASSQDGELTEAFF.

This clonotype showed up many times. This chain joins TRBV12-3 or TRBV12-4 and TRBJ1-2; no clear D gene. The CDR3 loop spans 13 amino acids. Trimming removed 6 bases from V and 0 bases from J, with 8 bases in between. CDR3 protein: CASRKVANYGYTF. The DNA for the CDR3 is TGTGCCAGCAGAAAGGTGGCTAACTATGGCTACACCTTC.

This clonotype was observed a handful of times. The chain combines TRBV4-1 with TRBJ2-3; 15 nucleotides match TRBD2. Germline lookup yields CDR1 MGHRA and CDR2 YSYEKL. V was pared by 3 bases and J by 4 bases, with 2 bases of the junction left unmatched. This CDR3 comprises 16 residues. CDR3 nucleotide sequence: TGCGCCAGCAGCCAGAGGACTAGCGGGGGGGCAGATACGCAGTATTTT. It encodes CASSQRTSGGADTQYF.

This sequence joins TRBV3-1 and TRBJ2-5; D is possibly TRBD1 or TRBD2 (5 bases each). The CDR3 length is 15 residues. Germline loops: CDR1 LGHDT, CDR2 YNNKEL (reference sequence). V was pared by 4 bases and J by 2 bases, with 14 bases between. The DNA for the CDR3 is TGTGCCAGCAGCCCCGGGACGATGACACAAGAGACCCAGTACTTC. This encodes CASSPGTMTQETQYF.

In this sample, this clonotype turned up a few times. The CDR3 nucleotides read TGTGCCAGCAGTTTAAACCCCGAAAAACTGTTTTTT. Residues: CASSLNPEKLFF. The V call is TRBV14, the J call TRBJ1-4; D gene unclear. The CDR3 is 12 residues long. Germline V lookup: CDR1 SGHDN, CDR2 FVKESK. The ends were cut back, 6 bases at V and 8 bases at J, with 10 bases in the middle.

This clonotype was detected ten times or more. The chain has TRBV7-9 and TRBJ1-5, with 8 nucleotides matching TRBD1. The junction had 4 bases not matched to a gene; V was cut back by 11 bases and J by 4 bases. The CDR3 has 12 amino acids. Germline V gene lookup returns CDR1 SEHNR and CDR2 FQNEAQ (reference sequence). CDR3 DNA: TGTGCCGGCGGACAGGGAAATCAGCCCCAGCATTTT. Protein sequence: CAGGQGNQPQHF.

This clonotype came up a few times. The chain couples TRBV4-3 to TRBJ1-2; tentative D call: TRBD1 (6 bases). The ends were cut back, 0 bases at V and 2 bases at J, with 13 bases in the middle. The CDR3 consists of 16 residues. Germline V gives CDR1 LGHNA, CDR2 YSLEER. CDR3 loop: CASSQDSRGLNYGYTF. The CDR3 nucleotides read TGCGCCAGCAGCCAAGATTCGAGGGGGTTAAACTATGGCTACACCTTC.

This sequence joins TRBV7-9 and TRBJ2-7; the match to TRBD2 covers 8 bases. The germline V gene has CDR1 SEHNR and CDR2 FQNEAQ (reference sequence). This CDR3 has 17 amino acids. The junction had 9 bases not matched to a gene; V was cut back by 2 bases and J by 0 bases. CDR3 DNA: TGTGCCAGCAGCTTATGGGCAGCGGGGGCCCCCTCCTACGAGCAGTACGTC. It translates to CASSLWAAGAPSYEQYV.

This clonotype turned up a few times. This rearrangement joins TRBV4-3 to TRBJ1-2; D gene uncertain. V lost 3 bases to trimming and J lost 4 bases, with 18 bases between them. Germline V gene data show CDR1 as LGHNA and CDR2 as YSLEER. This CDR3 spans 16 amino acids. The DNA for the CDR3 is TGCGCCAGCAGCCAGGCAACGGCCAAGAAAGTCTATGGCTACACCTTC. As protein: CASSQATAKKVYGYTF.

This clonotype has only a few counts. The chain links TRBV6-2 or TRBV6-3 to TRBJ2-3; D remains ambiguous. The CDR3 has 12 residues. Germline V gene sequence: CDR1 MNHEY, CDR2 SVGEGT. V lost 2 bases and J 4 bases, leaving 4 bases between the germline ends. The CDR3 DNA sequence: TGTGCCAGCAGTTACCGGCCAGATACGCAGTATTTT. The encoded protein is CASSYRPDTQYF.

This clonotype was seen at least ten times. Here the CDR3 reads CASSAGQGTDTQYF. For the CDR3, the DNA is TGCGCCAGCAGCGCGGGACAGGGCACAGATACGCAGTATTTT. The rearrangement uses TRBV5-1 and TRBJ2-3; the match to TRBD1 covers 8 bases. The CDR3 is 14 residues long. Losses at the gene ends were 4 bases for V and 1 base for J; bases not matched to a gene: 2. CDR1 and CDR2 (germline): SGHRS, YFSETQ.

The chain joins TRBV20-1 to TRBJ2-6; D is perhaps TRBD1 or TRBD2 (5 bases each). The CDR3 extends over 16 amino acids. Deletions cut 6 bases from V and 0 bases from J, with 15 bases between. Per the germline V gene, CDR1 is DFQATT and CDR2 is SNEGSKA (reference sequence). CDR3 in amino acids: CSALGPTSSGANVLTF. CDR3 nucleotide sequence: TGCAGTGCCCTGGGACCGACCAGCTCTGGGGCCAACGTCCTGACTTTC.

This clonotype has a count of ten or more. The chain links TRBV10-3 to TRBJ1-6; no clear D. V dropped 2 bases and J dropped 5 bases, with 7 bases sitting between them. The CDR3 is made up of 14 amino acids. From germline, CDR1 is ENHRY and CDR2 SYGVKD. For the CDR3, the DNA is TGTGCCATCAGTGAGCGGCAGGATAATTCACCCCTCCACTTT. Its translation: CAISERQDNSPLHF.

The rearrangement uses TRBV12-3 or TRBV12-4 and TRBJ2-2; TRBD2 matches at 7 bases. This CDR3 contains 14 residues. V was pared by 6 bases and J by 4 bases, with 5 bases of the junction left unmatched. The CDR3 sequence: CASRPPGGTGELFF. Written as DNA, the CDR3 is TGTGCCAGCAGACCACCGGGAGGCACCGGGGAGCTGTTTTTT.

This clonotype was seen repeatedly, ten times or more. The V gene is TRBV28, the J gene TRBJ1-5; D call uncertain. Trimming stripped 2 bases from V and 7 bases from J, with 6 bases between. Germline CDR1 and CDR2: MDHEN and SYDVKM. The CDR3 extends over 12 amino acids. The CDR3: CASSLLVQPQHF. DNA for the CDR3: TGTGCCAGCAGTTTACTCGTACAGCCCCAGCATTTT. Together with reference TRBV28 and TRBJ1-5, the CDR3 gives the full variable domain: DVKVTQSSRYLVKRTGEKVFLECVQDMDHENMFWYRQDPGLGLRLIYFSYDVKMKEKGDIPEGYSVSREKKERFSLILESASTNQTSMYLCASSLLVQPQHFGDGTRLSIL.

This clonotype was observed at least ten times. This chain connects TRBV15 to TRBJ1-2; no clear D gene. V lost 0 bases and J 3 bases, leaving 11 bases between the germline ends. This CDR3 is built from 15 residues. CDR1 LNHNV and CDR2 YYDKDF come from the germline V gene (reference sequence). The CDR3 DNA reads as TGTGCCACCAGCAGAGATCAAGGAACCTACTATGGCTACACCTTC. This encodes CATSRDQGTYYGYTF.

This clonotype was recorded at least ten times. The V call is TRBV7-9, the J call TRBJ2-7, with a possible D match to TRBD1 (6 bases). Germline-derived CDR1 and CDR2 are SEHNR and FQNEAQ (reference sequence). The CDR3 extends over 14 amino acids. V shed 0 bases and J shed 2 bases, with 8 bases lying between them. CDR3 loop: CASSLAGATYEQYF. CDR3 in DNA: TGTGCCAGCAGCTTAGCGGGGGCCACCTACGAGCAGTACTTC.

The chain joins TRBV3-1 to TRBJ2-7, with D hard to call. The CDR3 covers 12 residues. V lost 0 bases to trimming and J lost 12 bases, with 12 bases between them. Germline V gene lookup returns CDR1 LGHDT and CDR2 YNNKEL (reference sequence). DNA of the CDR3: TGTGCCAGCAGCCAAGAGGGAATTTCCCGGTACTTC. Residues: CASSQEGISRYF.

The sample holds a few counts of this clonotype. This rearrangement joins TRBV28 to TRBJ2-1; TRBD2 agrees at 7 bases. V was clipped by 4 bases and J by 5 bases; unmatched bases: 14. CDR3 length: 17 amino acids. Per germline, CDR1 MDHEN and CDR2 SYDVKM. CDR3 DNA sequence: TGTGCCAGCAGTTCCCCTCCCTCGCGGGAGCAAGACAATGAGCAGTTCTTC. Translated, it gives CASSSPPSREQDNEQFF.

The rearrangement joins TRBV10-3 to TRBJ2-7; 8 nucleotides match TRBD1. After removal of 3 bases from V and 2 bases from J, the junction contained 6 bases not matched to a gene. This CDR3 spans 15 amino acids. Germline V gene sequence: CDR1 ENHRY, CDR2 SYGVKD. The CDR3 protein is CAISDPQGAAYEQYF. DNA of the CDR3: TGTGCCATCAGTGATCCCCAGGGGGCAGCCTACGAGCAGTACTTC.